A single sample gave rise to the 27 T cell receptor beta chains below, sequenced in a study of cytomegalovirus exposure and HLA in healthy donors. Researchers ran the PCR with 60 Vbeta and 13 Jbeta primers. The table came from immunoSEQ multiplex PCR; TCRdb's copy has only in-frame clones and leaves some out. The data show 150,000 to 200,000 clones, with about 81% seen just once and 1.5% to 2% held by the top ten. Sequences were obtained from PBMCs. The receptor source for this set is a man younger than 35 in good health and CMV-seronegative.

This chain joins TRBV11-3 and TRBJ2-7, with 9 nucleotides matching TRBD1. The CDR3 length is 15 residues. CDR1 is SGHNT, CDR2 YENEEA, per germline. With 1 base clipped from V and 5 bases from J, the junction kept 6 bases outside the gene matches. CDR3 protein: CASSLGRQGGDEQYF. The CDR3 DNA sequence: TGTGCCAGCAGCTTAGGGAGACAGGGGGGAGACGAGCAGTACTTC.

The chain carries TRBV7-3 and TRBJ2-1; TRBD1 aligns across 7 bases. J was trimmed by 6 bases and V by 5 bases; bases with no gene match: 1. Germline CDR1 SGHTA, CDR2 FQGTGA. The CDR3 is 12 amino acids. Written as DNA, the CDR3 is TGTGCCAGCAGCAACAGGGGCAATGAGCAGTTCTTC. This encodes CASSNRGNEQFF.

This clone was picked up a small number of times. This chain uses TRBV5-1 with TRBJ2-1, with D perhaps matching TRBD2 (5 bases). The CDR3 length is 14 residues. Germline lookup yields CDR1 SGHRS and CDR2 YFSETQ. The germline V and J ends were trimmed by 1 base and 6 bases, with 11 bases remaining between them. CDR3 sequence (DNA): TGCGCCAGCAGCTTGCCCACTAGTGTCAATGAGCAGTTCTTC. It specifies CASSLPTSVNEQFF.

This chain joins TRBV23-1 and TRBJ2-7; 9 bases align to TRBD1. TRBV23-1 is designated an ORF whose function remains uncertain. The J segment lost 4 bases and the V segment lost 0 bases, leaving 4 bases of the junction unmatched. The CDR3 runs to 15 residues. The CDR3 sequence: CASSQSATGGYEQYF. Written as DNA, the CDR3 is TGCGCCAGCAGTCAATCGGCGACAGGGGGGTACGAGCAGTACTTC.

The CDR3 DNA is TGCAGCGGAAACAGGGGGGCCGAGCAGTACTTC. It is translated as CSGNRGAEQYF. The chain joins TRBV29-1 to TRBJ2-7; 8 nucleotides line up with TRBD1. The CDR3 runs to 11 residues. Losses at the gene ends were 7 bases for V and 6 bases for J; bases not matched to a gene: 5. Looked up from germline, CDR1 is SQVTM and CDR2 is ANQGSEA.

The V gene is TRBV5-8, the J gene TRBJ2-5; D is possibly TRBD2 (6 bases). The CDR3 has 16 amino acids. Germline V gene sequence: CDR1 SGHTS, CDR2 YDEGEE. The V end lost 4 bases, the J end lost 7 bases, and 23 bases lay between the germline ends. The chain's CDR3 is CASSLFSGSPHGTQYF. Written as DNA, the CDR3 is TGTGCCAGCAGCCTATTTTCCGGGAGCCCTCACGGGACCCAGTACTTC.

Here the CDR3 DNA reads TGTGCCAGCTGTTTGGAGATTTCTTCCTACGAGCAGTACTTC. Amino acids: CASCLEISSYEQYF. The genes are TRBV2 and TRBJ2-7, with unresolved D. The length of the CDR3 is 14 residues. V lost 8 bases to trimming and J lost 1 base, with 15 bases between them. Per the germline V gene, CDR1 is SNHLY and CDR2 is FYNNEI. The entire variable domain, with the rest obtained from reference TRBV2 and TRBJ2-7, is as follows: EPEVTQTPSHQVTQMGQEVILRCVPISNHLYFYWYRQILGQKVEFLVSFYNNEISEKSEIFDDQFSVERPDGSNFTLKIRSTKLEDSAMYFCASCLEISSYEQYFGPGTRLTVT.

This rearrangement joins TRBV7-2 to TRBJ2-1, with 11 positions matching TRBD1. The CDR3 runs to 17 residues. Germline V gene lookup returns CDR1 SGHTA and CDR2 FQGNSA. V lost 1 base and J lost 5; bases outside the gene matches: 7. The CDR3 here is CASSLGRGTGGHNEQFF. The CDR3 DNA reads TGTGCCAGCAGCTTAGGGCGGGGGACAGGGGGGCACAATGAGCAGTTCTTC. The variable domain in full, completed from reference TRBV7-2 and TRBJ2-1, reads GAGVSQSPSNKVTEKGKDVELRCDPISGHTALYWYRQSLGQGLEFLIYFQGNSAPDKSGLPSDRFSAERTGGSVSTLTIQRTQQEDSAVYLCASSLGRGTGGHNEQFFGPGTRLTVL.

The chain carries TRBV5-6 and TRBJ1-2; D may be TRBD1 (5 bases). The CDR3 runs 14 residues. V lost 1 base and J lost 3, with 10 bases in between. The germline V gene has CDR1 SGHDT and CDR2 YYEEEE. The CDR3 region is CASSLQGRYYGYTF. Here the CDR3 DNA reads TGTGCCAGCAGCTTGCAGGGTCGGTACTATGGCTACACCTTC.

With regard to this clone: Compared with germline, one end of the junction differs, possibly owing to a read error. This chain uses TRBV23-1 with TRBJ1-4; D call uncertain. TRBV23-1 is classed as an ORF, of uncertain function. This CDR3 region has 14 residues. The CDR3 DNA reads TGCGCCAGCAGTCCCCACCTCCCCGAGGGCGCCCGGCTTTTT. Translating it yields CASSPHLPEGARLF.

The gene calls are TRBV5-4 and TRBJ2-1; TRBD1 aligns across 9 bases. V shed 1 base, J shed 8 bases, and the junction held 7 bases outside the gene matches. The V gene's germline CDR1 is SGHNT and CDR2 YYREEE (reference sequence). The CDR3 extends over 15 amino acids. CDR3 coding DNA: TGTGCCAGCAGCTTGCCCGGGACAGGGCGGGATGAGCAGTTCTTC. Protein: CASSLPGTGRDEQFF.

This sequence joins TRBV5-4 and TRBJ2-1; 13 bases agree with TRBD2. CDR3 length equals 16 residues. V trimming: 1 base; J trimming: 7 bases; junction bases outside the gene matches: 5. Germline V lookup: CDR1 SGHNT, CDR2 YYREEE (reference sequence). CDR3 in amino acids: CASSLLPGLAGNEQFF. For the CDR3, the DNA is TGTGCCAGCAGCTTGCTTCCGGGACTAGCGGGAAATGAGCAGTTCTTC. Drawing the rest from reference TRBV5-4 and TRBJ2-1, the complete variable domain is ETGVTQSPTHLIKTRGQQVTLRCSSQSGHNTVSWYQQALGQGPQFIFQYYREEENGRGNFPPRFSGLQFPNYSSELNVNALELDDSALYLCASSLLPGLAGNEQFFGPGTRLTVL.

This clone was seen more than once but under ten times. This chain uses TRBV7-6 with TRBJ2-1; D is possibly TRBD1 (5 bases). V dropped 1 base and J dropped 6 bases, with 10 bases sitting between them. Germline V gives CDR1 SGHVS, CDR2 FNYEAQ. The CDR3 sequence is 14 residues long. The CDR3 DNA follows: TGTGCCAGCAGCTTAGGACAGTACGCCAATGAGCAGTTCTTC. Protein: CASSLGQYANEQFF.

This sequence joins TRBV6-1 and TRBJ2-5, with 7 positions matching TRBD1. Looked up from germline, CDR1 is MNHNS and CDR2 is SASEGT. CDR3 length equals 15 residues. The ends lost 5 bases at V and 6 bases at J; junction bases unmatched: 12. CDR3 protein: CASSSRDSPAQTQYF. Written as DNA, the CDR3 is TGTGCCAGCAGTAGCCGGGACAGCCCGGCCCAGACCCAGTACTTC.

This chain joins TRBV27 and TRBJ2-1; perhaps TRBD1 as D (6 bases). V lost 3 bases and J lost 4, with 16 bases in between. The CDR3 sequence is 16 residues long. Germline loops: CDR1 MNHEY, CDR2 SMNVEV (reference sequence). In DNA, the CDR3 is TGTGCCAGCAGTTTCTCGGGTGGGGGCTCGTACAATGAGCAGTTCTTC. Translation: CASSFSGGGSYNEQFF.

J is TRBJ2-3 and V is TRBV27, with a possible D match to TRBD2 (5 bases). Trimming removed 4 bases from V and 3 bases from J, with 8 bases in between. Looked up from germline, CDR1 is MNHEY and CDR2 is SMNVEV (reference sequence). There are 13 residues in the CDR3. The CDR3 nucleotides are TGTGCCAGCAGTTCCGGACTGACAGATACGCAGTATTTT. The encoded protein is CASSSGLTDTQYF.

V gene TRBV2 combines with J gene TRBJ2-1, with a possible D match to TRBD2 (6 bases). V lost 8 bases and J 4 bases, leaving 15 bases between the germline ends. Germline CDR1 is SNHLY and CDR2 is FYNNEI. This CDR3 contains 14 residues. The CDR3 protein is CASHLAEWYNEQFF. The CDR3 coding sequence is TGTGCCAGCCATTTAGCGGAGTGGTACAATGAGCAGTTCTTC.

This chain uses TRBV11-2 with TRBJ1-3; TRBD1 is a possible D gene (5 bases). This CDR3 region has 15 residues. Trimming shortened V by 4 bases and J by 0 bases, and 10 bases separated the two germline ends. The germline V gene has CDR1 SGHAT and CDR2 FQNNGV. The CDR3 sequence is CASSSRTGSGNTIYF. The CDR3 region has the DNA TGTGCCAGCAGCTCGAGAACAGGCTCTGGAAACACCATATATTTT.

V is TRBV6-1 and J is TRBJ2-5; 7 bases map to TRBD1. The CDR3 is 14 residues long. Trimming removed 5 bases from V and 5 bases from J; junction bases left unmatched: 8. Germline V gene lookup returns CDR1 MNHNS and CDR2 SASEGT. The DNA of the CDR3 is TGTGCCAGCAGTTCTGGACAGGACCTGGAGACCCAGTACTTC. Residues: CASSSGQDLETQYF.

The J gene is TRBJ2-5, the V gene TRBV5-6, with 9 bases identical to TRBD2. The CDR3 is 15 amino acids. The V segment lost 4 bases and the J segment 4 bases; nucleotides outside the gene matches: 8. Germline CDR1 SGHDT, CDR2 YYEEEE. The CDR3 DNA reads TGTGCCAGCAGCCTTTTAGCGGGAGTGGGAGAGACCCAGTACTTC. This gives the protein CASSLLAGVGETQYF. Full variable domain (outside the CDR3, taken from reference TRBV5-6 and TRBJ2-5): DAGVTQSPTHLIKTRGQQVTLRCSPKSGHDTVSWYQQALGQGPQFIFQYYEEEERQRGNFPDRFSGHQFPNYSSELNVNALLLGDSALYLCASSLLAGVGETQYFGPGTRLLVL.

This clone showed up just a few times. The chain carries TRBV27 and TRBJ1-3, with D possibly TRBD1 on 5 matching bases. The germline V and J ends were trimmed by 5 bases and 1 base, with 15 bases remaining between them. The CDR3 is made up of 16 amino acids. Germline CDR1 and CDR2: MNHEY and SMNVEV (reference sequence). The DNA of the CDR3 is TGTGCCAGCAGTCCCCTCTTGTCAGGGTCTGGAAACACCATATATTTT. As protein: CASSPLLSGSGNTIYF.

This rearrangement joins TRBV11-1 to TRBJ2-3; 12 nucleotides line up with TRBD2. CDR3 length: 15 residues. The V and J ends lost 6 bases and 4 bases, in that order; junction bases with no gene match: 5. Germline values: CDR1 SGHAT, CDR2 FQDESV (reference sequence). CDR3 loop: CASRRTSGEADTQYF. The CDR3 DNA reads as TGTGCCAGCAGACGGACTAGCGGGGAGGCAGATACGCAGTATTTT.

V is TRBV4-1 and J is TRBJ2-7, with a weak D call TRBD1 (7 bases). Per germline, CDR1 MGHRA and CDR2 YSYEKL. This CDR3 has 16 residues. V dropped 2 bases and J dropped 2 bases, with 16 bases sitting between them. In nucleotides, the CDR3 is TGCGCCAGCAGCCAACTAGCCGGGGGACAGACCTACGAGCAGTACTTC. Residues: CASSQLAGGQTYEQYF.

This chain joins TRBV5-1 and TRBJ2-3; possible D gene TRBD2, 5 bases. The ends were cut back, 8 bases at V and 0 bases at J, with 16 bases in the middle. CDR1 SGHRS and CDR2 YFSETQ come from the germline V gene. The CDR3 has 15 amino acids. DNA of the CDR3: TGCGCCAGTTCTATGGACTCAACTAGCACAGATACGCAGTATTTT. It translates to CASSMDSTSTDTQYF.

This clone has a handful of counts. This sequence joins TRBV27 and TRBJ1-2, with D possibly TRBD1 on 5 matching bases. CDR3 size: 15 residues. Germline assignment: CDR1 MNHEY and CDR2 SMNVEV (reference sequence). Trimming took 5 bases from V and 2 from J, leaving 15 bases between them. The CDR3 loop reads CASSHRIGENYGYTF. The CDR3 nucleotides are TGTGCCAGCAGTCATCGGATAGGGGAAAACTATGGCTACACCTTC.

The V call is TRBV7-9, the J call TRBJ2-1; no reliable D call. Germline assignment: CDR1 SEHNR and CDR2 FQNEAQ (reference sequence). This CDR3 has 12 amino acids. Trimming took off 0 bases at V and 8 bases at J, with 5 bases between the two ends. As DNA, the CDR3 is TGTGCCAGCAGCTTAGCCCCTCATGAGCAGTTCTTC. Translated: CASSLAPHEQFF.

This clone was recorded a few times. The gene calls are TRBV11-2 and TRBJ2-3; D perhaps matches TRBD2 (7 bases). Germline V gene data show CDR1 as SGHAT and CDR2 as FQNNGV. V was trimmed by 4 bases and J by 0 bases, leaving 17 bases between them. This CDR3 comprises 17 residues. CDR3 sequence (DNA): TGTGCCAGCAGCTACCCCGGCGGGGGCTATAGCACAGATACGCAGTATTTT. Its protein is CASSYPGGGYSTDTQYF.